This TCR beta chain was sequenced during a study of T cell clones after liver transplantation. As for the study in general: TCRbeta sequencing after a pre-transplant mixed lymphocyte reaction identified graft-donor-reactive clones, later tracked in post-transplant blood. Third-party-reactive TCRbeta sequences from pre-transplant mixed lymphocyte reactions served as antigen-independent comparators.

Study-wide results and limits: A significant post-transplant drop in circulating graft-donor-reactive CD4 TCRbeta sequences occurred in most of the 8 subjects.

Germline V gene sequence: CDR1 SGHRS, CDR2 YFSETQ. This CDR3 region has 13 residues. The ends were cut back, 6 bases at V and 6 bases at J, with 14 bases in the middle. Turning to this clone: Its target is unknown.

Profiling relied on immunoSEQ multiplex PCR, and the TCRdb table lists in-frame clones only, not all of them. This repertoire shows over 14,000 clones, 82% found once; its top ten account for 25% to 30%. Unstimulated PBMCs were sorted into CD3+CD4+ and CD3+CD8+ populations. Sequencing was performed on CD8+ T cells from blood, taken roughly 50 months after liver transplant. V and J are TRBV5-1 and TRBJ2-3; D uncertain. The sequence derives from a human patient who received a liver transplant. Some of the T cells may derive from the graft donor. This CDR3 is CASMVGLGDTQYF. CDR3 coding DNA: TGCGCCAGCATGGTGGGCCTGGGGGATACGCAGTATTTT.